This T cell receptor beta chain derives from a study of blood T cell repertoires in COVID-19. Overall study context: COVID-19 samples collected from the United States, Italy and Spain covered acute and convalescent phases. PBMCs, B-cell-depleted T cells, or T cells provided the cDNA or gDNA that made up the material.

This clone came up a few times. The CDR3 extends over 14 amino acids. CDR1 and CDR2 (germline): LNHDA, SQIVND (reference sequence). Germline trimming cut 6 bases from V and 8 bases from J; bases unmatched to any gene: 9. Under the authors' procedure: Estimated nucleated cell counts came from reference gene primer amplification. This table comes from immunoSEQ multiplex PCR, and its TCRdb copy is limited to in-frame clones, with some not included. That table supplies the V and J calls and clone size; D and trimming were determined from the DNA. The top ten clones hold about 20% of a sample with around 60,000 clones, around 77% of them seen once.

This rearrangement joins TRBV19 to TRBJ1-2, with 10 positions matching TRBD1. The sample was peripheral blood. This TCR derives from a man at least 80 years old with active or convalescent COVID-19. This CDR3 is CASRDRDRGKGYTF. Written as DNA, the CDR3 is TGTGCCAGTAGAGACAGGGACAGGGGAAAAGGCTACACCTTC.